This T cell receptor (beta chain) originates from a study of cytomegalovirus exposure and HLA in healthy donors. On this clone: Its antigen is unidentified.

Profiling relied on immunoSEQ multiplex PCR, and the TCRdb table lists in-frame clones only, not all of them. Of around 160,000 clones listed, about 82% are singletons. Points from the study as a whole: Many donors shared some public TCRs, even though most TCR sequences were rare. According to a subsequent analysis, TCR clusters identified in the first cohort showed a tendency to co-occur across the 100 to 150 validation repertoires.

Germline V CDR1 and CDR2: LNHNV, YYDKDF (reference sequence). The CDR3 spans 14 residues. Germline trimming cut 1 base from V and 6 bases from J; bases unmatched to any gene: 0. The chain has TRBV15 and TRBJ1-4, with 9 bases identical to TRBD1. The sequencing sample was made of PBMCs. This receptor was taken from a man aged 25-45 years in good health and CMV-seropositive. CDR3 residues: CATSRGTGDEKLFF. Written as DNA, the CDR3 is TGTGCCACCAGCAGAGGGACAGGGGATGAAAAACTGTTTTTT.